This TCR beta chain emerged from a study of blood T cell repertoires in COVID-19. Study context: Samples taken during acute and convalescent COVID-19 were collected in the United States, Italy and Spain. PBMCs, B-cell-depleted T cells, or T cells provided the cDNA or gDNA that made up the material.

Enrollment of patients from Seattle took place during active infection, with longitudinal follow-up. V gave up 6 bases and J gave up 6 bases, with 17 bases separating them. The CDR3 runs to 15 residues. The germline CDR1 and CDR2 sequences are KGHDR and SFDVKD. Under the authors' procedure: Amplification of reference gene primers was used by the study to estimate nucleated cell counts. TCRdb's table, derived via immunoSEQ multiplex PCR, lists solely in-frame clones and lacks some. For V, J and clone size, that table is used; D and trimming come from the DNA. The sample consists of approximately 280,000 clones, about nine tenths of them appearing once.

The sample consisted of peripheral blood. The receptor comes from a woman aged 25 to 39 with COVID-19, enrolled during active disease. V gene TRBV24-1 combines with J gene TRBJ1-5; the D gene is possibly TRBD1 (6 bases). CDR3 DNA sequence: TGTGCCACCAGTAACTCGGGGGGGCGCCTTCAGCCCCAGCATTTT. It codes for CATSNSGGRLQPQHF.